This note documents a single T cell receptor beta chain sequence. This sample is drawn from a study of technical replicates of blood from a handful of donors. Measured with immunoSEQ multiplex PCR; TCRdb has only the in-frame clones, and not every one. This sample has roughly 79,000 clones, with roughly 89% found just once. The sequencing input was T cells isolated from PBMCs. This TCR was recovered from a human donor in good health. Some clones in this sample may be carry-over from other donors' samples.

The CDR3 is CASKPGGGAEAFF. The CDR3 nucleotides are TGTGCCAGCAAACCCGGCGGGGGCGCTGAAGCTTTCTTT. This chain joins TRBV7-8 and TRBJ1-1, with D maybe TRBD1 (6 bases). V shed 7 bases and J shed 6 bases, with 15 bases lying between them. The CDR3 totals 13 residues. Germline CDR1 and CDR2: SGHVS and FQNEAQ.